Listed below are T cell receptor beta chains from one sample, sequenced in a study of blood T cell repertoires in COVID-19. Here immunoSEQ multiplex PCR was the method, and the copy in TCRdb shows in-frame clones only, minus some. The sample includes 56,000 or so clones, more than 75% of them seen just once. Sequencing input: peripheral blood. All receptors come from a human donor in a cohort sampled during active COVID-19. Each CDR3 is given with its conserved first and last residue. A D gene is named only where the DNA matches it firmly. Rows give clone size only sometimes, using once, few, many, or a class for an expanded clone.

. | . | TRBJ2-3 | TRBV4-1 | TGCGCCAGCAGCCAAGGGACGGGGACAGATACGCAGTATTTT | CASSQGTGTDTQYF
TRBD1 | . | TRBJ1-5 | TRBV9 | TGTGCCAGCAGCGTATCGGGGACAGAGAATCAGCCCCAGCATTTT | CASSVSGTENQPQHF
TRBD2 | . | TRBJ2-3 | TRBV6-2/TRBV6-3 | TGTGCCAGCAGTTCCGCTAGCGGGGGGCGCCCCGCGATTGATACGCAGTATTTT | CASSSASGGRPAIDTQYF
TRBD1 | . | TRBJ2-7 | TRBV6-5 | TGTGCCAGCAGCACCCGACAGGGTGGGTACGAGCAGTACTTC | CASSTRQGGYEQYF
TRBD1 | . | TRBJ2-7 | TRBV27 | TGTGCCAGCAGCCATCTTCCGGGACAGGGGGCTTACGAGCAGTACTTC | CASSHLPGQGAYEQYF
. | . | TRBJ2-5 | TRBV5-1 | TGCGCCAGCAGCGCACAACAACCGCAAGAGACCCAGTACTTC | CASSAQQPQETQYF
. | . | TRBJ1-3 | TRBV5-1 | TGCGCCAGCAGTGTCCGCACAGGGTCTGGAAACACCATATATTTT | CASSVRTGSGNTIYF
TRBD2 | . | TRBJ2-7 | TRBV6-5 | TGTGCCAGCAGTCCAGCGGGGTTCTCCTACGAGCAGTACTTC | CASSPAGFSYEQYF
. | . | TRBJ1-4 | TRBV28 | TGTGCCAGCAGTTTAAATGTCGGAAAACTGTTTTTT | CASSLNVGKLFF
TRBD1 | . | TRBJ2-7 | TRBV7-6 | TGTGCCAGCAGCTTTACCGGGACAGGGACCTACGAGCAGTACTTC | CASSFTGTGTYEQYF
. | few | TRBJ2-5 | TRBV6-5 | TGTGCCAGCAGGGGCGGGGAGACCCAGTACTTC | CASRGGETQYF
. | . | TRBJ1-2 | TRBV9 | TGTGCCAGCAGCTCTTCCATTCCCGAGGGCTATGGCTACACCTTC | CASSSSIPEGYGYTF
TRBD1 | few | TRBJ2-7 | TRBV18 | TGTGCCAGCTCACCGCCCGGGACAGGGTTTAACGAGCAGTACTTC | CASSPPGTGFNEQYF
TRBD1 | . | TRBJ1-1 | TRBV2 | TGTGCCAGCAGTGTAACAGGGGGAGTTGAAGCTTTCTTT | CASSVTGGVEAFF
. | . | TRBJ2-2 | TRBV7-9 | TGTGCCAGCAGGCGGCTCAGGGGCACCGGGGAGCTGTTTTTT | CASRRLRGTGELFF
. | . | TRBJ1-2 | TRBV28 | TGTGCCAGCAGTTCTGGGGGGGATGCGGTACGAGGCTACACCTTC | CASSSGGDAVRGYTF
. | once | TRBJ2-1 | TRBV7-6 | TGTGCCAGCAGCTTAGGTCCGGCTAGCAATCCGACCTACAATGAGCAGTTCTTC | CASSLGPASNPTYNEQFF
. | . | TRBJ2-7 | TRBV2 | TGTGCCAGCAGGACGGACAGTCCGCCCTACGAGCAGTACTTC | CASRTDSPPYEQYF
. | few | TRBJ1-5 | TRBV3-1/TRBV3-2 | TGTGCCAGCAGCCCCAATAATAGACAGCCCCAGCATTTT | CASSPNNRQPQHF
. | few | TRBJ2-3 | TRBV10-1 | TGCGCCAGCAGTGAGGCAGGGACAGATACGCAGTATTTT | CASSEAGTDTQYF
. | . | TRBJ2-1 | TRBV28 | TGTGCCAGCAGTTTCTTCACTAGCCGGTCCTATGAGCAGTTCTTC | CASSFFTSRSYEQFF
TRBD2 | . | TRBJ2-3 | TRBV18 | TGTGCCAGCTCAACTAGCGGGGGGACAGATACGCAGTATTTT | CASSTSGGTDTQYF
TRBD2 | many | TRBJ2-3 | TRBV2 | TGTGCCAGCAGTGAAGAGCGGGGGGCGGGTGATACGCAGTATTTT | CASSEERGAGDTQYF
TRBD2 | . | TRBJ2-1 | TRBV28 | TGTGCCAGCAGTTCAGCGGGAGGGGGCTACAATGAGCAGTTCTTC | CASSSAGGGYNEQFF
TRBD1 | . | TRBJ2-7 | TRBV18 | TGTGCCAGCTCACCAACGGCCCCAAACAGGGGTATCGCCTACGAGCAGTACTTC | CASSPTAPNRGIAYEQYF
. | . | TRBJ2-3 | TRBV21-1 | TGTGCCAGCGGCTCCGACAGGGTGAAAGTAGATACGCAGTATTTT | CASGSDRVKVDTQYF
TRBD1 | once | TRBJ2-7 | TRBV5-1 | TGCGCCAGCAGCTCAACCGGGACAGAACTTTACGAGCAGTACTTC | CASSSTGTELYEQYF
TRBD1 | . | TRBJ1-2 | TRBV19 | TGTGCCAGTATCGGACAGGGGGCGCACGGTGGCTACACCTTC | CASIGQGAHGGYTF
. | once | TRBJ1-6 | TRBV18 | TGTGCCAGCTCACCTAATACACCGACAGGTTACCATTCACCCCTCCACTTT | CASSPNTPTGYHSPLHF
. | once | TRBJ1-4 | TRBV5-6 | TGTGCCAGCAGCTTACAGGGAGCAACTAATGAAAAACTGTTTTTT | CASSLQGATNEKLFF
. | . | TRBJ2-1 | TRBV2 | TGTGCCAGCAGTGAGTCTCCAGGGTCCTACAATGAGCAGTTCTTC | CASSESPGSYNEQFF
. | few | TRBJ2-1 | TRBV18 | TGTGCCAGCTCATCCTTGGGGCAGGGGATCAATGAGCAGTTCTTC | CASSSLGQGINEQFF
. | . | TRBJ2-7 | TRBV7-2 | TGTGCCAGCAGCCCGAGGCAAATTTCCTACGAGCAGTACTTC | CASSPRQISYEQYF
. | . | TRBJ1-2 | TRBV5-6 | TGTGCCAGCAGCTTGTTTAGGGGAGGAGGCTATGGCTACACCTTC | CASSLFRGGGYGYTF
. | . | TRBJ2-7 | TRBV3-1/TRBV3-2 | TGTGCCAGCAGCCCTACTCCTTCCTACGAGCAGTACTTC | CASSPTPSYEQYF
TRBD2 | . | TRBJ2-1 | TRBV28 | TGTGCCAGCACGGGCGGGAGTCGAAATGAGCAGTTCTTC | CASTGGSRNEQFF
. | . | TRBJ2-1 | TRBV19 | TGTGCCAGTAGTATAGTGGCGGGCCCCTATGCTGAGCAGTTCTTC | CASSIVAGPYAEQFF
TRBD1 | . | TRBJ2-7 | TRBV10-3 | TGTGCCTCCGTTGGGACAGGGTCTTCCTACGAGCAGTACTTC | CASVGTGSSYEQYF
TRBD1 | . | TRBJ2-7 | TRBV19 | TGTGCCAGTAGTATCCTAGGGACAGGGGGCTTGGACGAGCAGTACTTC | CASSILGTGGLDEQYF
. | . | TRBJ2-1 | TRBV7-2 | TGTGCCAGCAGCCCAAGTCGGGTAGCTTGGGTCAATGAGCAGTTCTTC | CASSPSRVAWVNEQFF
TRBD1 | . | TRBJ1-1 | TRBV2 | TGTGCCAGCAGTTACGGGACAGGGGGCGTGAGGGACGGGGTGAAAGCTTTCTTT | CASSYGTGGVRDGVKAFF
TRBD2 | . | TRBJ2-1 | TRBV3-1/TRBV3-2 | TGTGCCAGCAGCCTAGCGGGATTCTCCTACAATGAGCAGTTCTTC | CASSLAGFSYNEQFF
TRBD1 | few | TRBJ1-4 | TRBV5-1 | TGCGCCAGCAGCCGACAGGGTGGGGAAAAACTGTTTTTT | CASSRQGGEKLFF
. | . | TRBJ2-1 | TRBV24-1 | TGTGCCACCAGTGATTTTCGGGGAACTAGTGAGCAGTTCTTC | CATSDFRGTSEQFF
TRBD2 | medium-sized | TRBJ2-3 | TRBV6-5 | TGTGCCAGCAGTTACGAACTAGCGGGAGTCACAGATACGCAGTATTTT | CASSYELAGVTDTQYF
. | . | TRBJ1-2 | TRBV27 | TGTGCCAGCAGTAATACCGGGACAAGACTCAACTATGGCTACACCTTC | CASSNTGTRLNYGYTF
. | . | TRBJ2-3 | TRBV18 | TGTGCCAGCTCACCAGGGCGTAGCACAGATACGCAGTATTTT | CASSPGRSTDTQYF
. | . | TRBJ1-2 | TRBV30 | TGTGCCTGGAGTGTACAGGCAGACTATGGCTACACCTTC | CAWSVQADYGYTF
TRBD1 | . | TRBJ2-7 | TRBV5-4 | TGTGCCAGCAGCCCGACAGGGGAAGACGAGCAGTACTTC | CASSPTGEDEQYF
. | . | TRBJ1-5 | TRBV6-5 | TGTGCCAGCGTAGTCAGGGCGGGCAATCAGCCCCAGCATTTT | CASVVRAGNQPQHF